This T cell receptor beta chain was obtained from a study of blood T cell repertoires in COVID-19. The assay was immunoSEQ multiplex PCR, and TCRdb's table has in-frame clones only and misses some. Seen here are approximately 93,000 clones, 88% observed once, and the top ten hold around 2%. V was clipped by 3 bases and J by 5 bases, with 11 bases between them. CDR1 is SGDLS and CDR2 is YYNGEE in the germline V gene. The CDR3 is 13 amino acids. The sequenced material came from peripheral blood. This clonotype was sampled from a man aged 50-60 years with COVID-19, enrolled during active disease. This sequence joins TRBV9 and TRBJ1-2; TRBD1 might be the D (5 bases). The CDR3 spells CASSATGDYGYTF. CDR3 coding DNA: TGTGCCAGCAGCGCAACAGGCGATTATGGCTACACCTTC.